A selection of T cell receptor beta chains follows, all from one sample in a study of CD8+CD57+ T cells in acquired aplastic anemia. Each CDR3 protein is one row after TCRdb ran MiXCR on the reads. The repertoire holds about 43,000 distinct CDR3 sequences, with approximately 57% as singletons. Source material: sorted CD4+, CD8+, or CD8+CD57+ T cells (not recorded which) from PBMCs. These receptors were collected from a human donor with aplastic anemia. The CDR3 runs from the conserved cysteine through the conserved F or W. Fields, in order: D gene, J gene, V gene, clone size, CDR3 protein, CDR3 DNA. The D gene is left open where the match is weak. Expanded clones get a size class; other rows say once, few or many, or leave the size out.

TRBD1	TRBJ2-7	TRBV7-2	-	CASSLGQGQFDEQYF	TGTGCCAGCAGCTTAGGTCAGGGACAGTTCGACGAGCAGTACTTC
-	TRBJ1-1	TRBV9	-	CASSVEGETRAGAEAFF	TGTGCCAGCAGCGTAGAGGGGGAGACAAGGGCCGGAGCTGAAGCTTTCTTT
TRBD1	TRBJ2-7	TRBV7-3	-	CASSLDRGYEQYF	TGTGCTAGCAGCTTAGACAGGGGCTACGAGCAGTACTTC
TRBD2	TRBJ2-1	TRBV7-8	many	CASSSLGRGVNEQFF	TGTGCCAGCAGCTCACTCGGGCGGGGGGTTAATGAGCAGTTCTTC
-	TRBJ1-3	TRBV15	-	CATHSSHNSGNTIYF	TGTGCCACCCATTCCAGCCATAACTCTGGAAACACCATATATTTT
TRBD2	TRBJ2-3	TRBV6-1	many	CASSEEASGADTQYF	TGTGCCAGCAGTGAAGAAGCTAGCGGAGCAGATACGCAGTATTTT
-	TRBJ2-7	TRBV19	-	CASSIEGQAGYEQYF	TGTGCCAGTAGTATAGAAGGGCAGGCTGGCTACGAGCAGTACTTC
-	TRBJ2-5	TRBV2	-	CASSVDRVQETQYF	TGTGCCAGCAGCGTCGACAGAGTCCAAGAGACCCAGTACTTC
-	TRBJ2-1	TRBV11-2	-	CASSLEVGGPRSYNEQFF	TGTGCCAGCAGCTTAGAAGTCGGGGGGCCCCGGAGCTACAATGAGCAGTTCTTC
-	TRBJ1-2	TRBV7-2	-	CASSLAQGYGYTF	TGTGCCAGCAGCTTAGCACAGGGTTATGGCTACACCTTC
-	TRBJ1-2	TRBV7-6	-	CASSLEVGGVAGNTF	TGTGCCAGCAGCTTAGAGGTTGGGGGGGTAGCTGGAAACACCTTC
-	TRBJ1-1	TRBV6-5	-	CASSYGGRTEAFF	TGTGCCAGCAGTTACGGGGGCCGGACTGAAGCTTTCTTT
-	TRBJ2-1	TRBV20-1	few	CSASSQAFARNEQFF	TGCAGTGCCAGCAGCCAAGCCTTTGCCCGTAATGAGCAGTTCTTC
-	TRBJ1-5	TRBV6-1	many	CASSAGTVHNQPQHF	TGTGCCAGCAGTGCAGGGACGGTCCACAATCAGCCCCAGCATTTT
-	TRBJ2-7	TRBV10-3	-	CAISDLTYSWPEQYF	TGTGCCATCAGTGATTTAACATACTCCTGGCCAGAGCAGTACTTC
TRBD1	TRBJ2-7	TRBV7-2	many	CASSRAGTGVYEQYF	TGTGCCAGCAGCAGAGCTGGGACAGGGGTGTACGAGCAGTACTTC
TRBD1	TRBJ2-7	TRBV25-1	-	CASSQGAGSYEQYF	TGTGCCAGCAGCCAGGGGGCGGGCTCCTACGAGCAGTACTTC
-	TRBJ1-1	TRBV29-1	-	CSAPVGGAGVNTEAFF	TGCAGCGCCCCTGTGGGGGGGGCGGGGGTAAACACTGAAGCTTTCTTT
TRBD2	TRBJ2-3	TRBV5-1	-	CASSLAGTSVSTDTQYF	TGCGCCAGCAGCTTGGCGGGGACTAGCGTTAGCACAGATACGCAGTATTTT
TRBD1	TRBJ2-7	TRBV4-1	many	CASSHVAGQGGYEQYF	TGCGCCAGCAGCCACGTCGCGGGACAGGGAGGGTACGAGCAGTACTTC
TRBD2	TRBJ2-5	TRBV30	-	CAWTPSGGLKTQYF	TGTGCCTGGACCCCTAGCGGGGGTTTAAAGACCCAGTACTTC
-	TRBJ1-2	TRBV10-1	-	CASSANEYGYTF	TGCGCCAGCAGTGCCAATGAGTATGGCTACACCTTC
-	TRBJ2-3	TRBV7-2	-	CASSSAHTDTQYF	TGTGCCAGCAGCTCAGCCCACACAGATACGCAGTATTTT
-	TRBJ1-5	TRBV15	-	CATSRAVISPQHF	TGTGCCACCAGCAGAGCCGTCATATCGCCCCAGCATTTT
-	TRBJ1-1	TRBV19	-	CASSQVHTEAFF	TGTGCCAGTAGTCAGGTACACACTGAAGCTTTCTTT
-	TRBJ2-1	TRBV18	-	CASSPGYNEQFF	TGTGCCAGCTCACCAGGATACAATGAGCAGTTCTTC
-	TRBJ1-3	TRBV10-1	-	CASRATAKGGNTIYF	TGCGCCAGCAGGGCGACAGCCAAAGGTGGAAACACCATATATTTT
TRBD1	TRBJ2-7	TRBV6-1	many	CASSESGTGPYEQYF	TGTGCCAGCAGTGAATCAGGGACAGGGCCCTACGAGCAGTACTTC
TRBD1	TRBJ2-7	TRBV15	once	CATSRGTGRREQYF	TGTGCCACCAGCAGAGGGACAGGGAGGCGCGAGCAGTACTTC
TRBD2	TRBJ2-7	TRBV5-1	-	CASSGTSVSSYEQYF	TGCGCCAGCAGCGGTACTAGCGTGAGCTCCTACGAGCAGTACTTC
-	TRBJ1-2	TRBV5-6	once	CASSLAGQGGYGYTF	TGTGCCAGCAGCTTGGCCGGGCAGGGAGGCTATGGCTACACCTTC
-	TRBJ2-3	TRBV5-5	-	CASSEPGLGTDTQYF	TGTGCCAGCAGCGAACCGGGCCTTGGGACAGATACGCAGTATTTT
-	TRBJ1-5	TRBV7-6	-	CASSLRQSPQHF	TGTGCCAGCAGCCTCAGACAATCACCCCAGCATTTT
TRBD2	TRBJ2-1	TRBV2	-	CASSVGGTGNEQFF	TGTGCCAGCAGTGTGGGGGGGACGGGTAATGAGCAGTTCTTC
TRBD1	TRBJ1-5	TRBV10-3	many	CAISGPGGQGPYSNQPQHF	TGTGCCATCAGTGGCCCCGGGGGACAGGGGCCTTATAGCAATCAGCCCCAGCATTTT
-	TRBJ1-1	TRBV7-3	once	CASSPTGNTEAFF	TGTGCCAGCAGCCCGACAGGGAACACTGAAGCTTTCTTT
-	TRBJ2-2	TRBV7-2	many	CASSLGGLRGELFF	TGTGCCAGCAGCTTAGGCGGGCTTCGGGGGGAGCTGTTTTTT
-	TRBJ1-3	TRBV9	-	CAISDPGQNPGNTIYF	TGTGCCATCAGTGATCCCGGTCAGAACCCGGGAAACACCATATATTTT
-	TRBJ1-6	TRBV6-5	-	CASSYGGGLNSPLHF	TGTGCCAGCAGTTACGGGGGGGGACTGAATTCACCCCTCCACTTT
-	TRBJ1-2	TRBV20-1	-	CSARDDGAFYGYTF	TGCAGTGCTAGAGACGACGGGGCCTTCTATGGCTACACCTTC
-	TRBJ1-5	TRBV27	many	CASSSTQGDQPQHF	TGTGCCAGCAGTTCGACACAGGGAGACCAGCCCCAGCATTTT
-	TRBJ2-7	TRBV2	-	CASSVEGGHEQYF	TGTGCCAGCAGTGTGGAAGGGGGTCATGAGCAGTACTTC
-	TRBJ1-5	TRBV6-1	many	CASSEGANQPQHF	TGTGCCAGCAGTGAAGGGGCCAATCAGCCCCAGCATTTT
TRBD2	TRBJ2-5	TRBV7-6	-	CASSLGPSGGPQETQYF	TGTGCCAGCAGCTTAGGGCCTAGCGGGGGGCCCCAAGAGACCCAGTACTTC
-	TRBJ2-5	TRBV4-1	many	CASARETQYF	TGCGCCAGTGCGAGGGAGACCCAGTACTTC
-	TRBJ2-1	TRBV29-1	few	CIVGGNPYNEQFF	TGCATCGTAGGTGGGAACCCCTACAATGAGCAGTTCTTC
TRBD2	TRBJ2-1	TRBV12-3/TRBV12-4	-	CASSLALSGPYNEQFF	TGTGCCAGCAGTTTAGCGCTTAGCGGGCCCTACAATGAGCAGTTCTTC
-	TRBJ1-2	TRBV5-6	-	CASSGLRGIYGYTF	TGTGCCAGCAGCGGGCTAAGGGGGATCTATGGCTACACCTTC
-	TRBJ2-2	TRBV19	-	CASSHIAGHTAGELFF	TGTGCCAGTAGTCACATTGCGGGACATACAGCCGGGGAGCTGTTTTTT
TRBD1	TRBJ2-7	TRBV10-3	-	CAISESGQGGYEQYF	TGTGCCATCAGTGAGTCGGGACAGGGAGGATACGAGCAGTACTTC
TRBD1	TRBJ2-5	TRBV15	-	CATRTGGETQYF	TGTGCCACCAGAACAGGGGGAGAGACCCAGTACTTC
-	TRBJ2-2	TRBV7-2	-	CASSLVRSGELFF	TGTGCCAGCAGCTTAGTCCGATCCGGGGAGCTGTTTTTT
TRBD1	TRBJ1-2	TRBV25-1	-	CASSEEGQALYGYTF	TGTGCCAGCAGTGAAGAGGGACAGGCGCTTTATGGCTACACCTTC
-	TRBJ1-4	TRBV14	many	CASSQVRGANEKLFF	TGTGCCAGCAGCCAAGTCCGGGGAGCGAATGAAAAACTGTTTTTT
-	TRBJ1-6	TRBV6-1	-	CASSQGLRYNSPPHF	TGTGCCAGCAGCCAAGGGCTCCGTTATAATTCACCCCCCCACTTT